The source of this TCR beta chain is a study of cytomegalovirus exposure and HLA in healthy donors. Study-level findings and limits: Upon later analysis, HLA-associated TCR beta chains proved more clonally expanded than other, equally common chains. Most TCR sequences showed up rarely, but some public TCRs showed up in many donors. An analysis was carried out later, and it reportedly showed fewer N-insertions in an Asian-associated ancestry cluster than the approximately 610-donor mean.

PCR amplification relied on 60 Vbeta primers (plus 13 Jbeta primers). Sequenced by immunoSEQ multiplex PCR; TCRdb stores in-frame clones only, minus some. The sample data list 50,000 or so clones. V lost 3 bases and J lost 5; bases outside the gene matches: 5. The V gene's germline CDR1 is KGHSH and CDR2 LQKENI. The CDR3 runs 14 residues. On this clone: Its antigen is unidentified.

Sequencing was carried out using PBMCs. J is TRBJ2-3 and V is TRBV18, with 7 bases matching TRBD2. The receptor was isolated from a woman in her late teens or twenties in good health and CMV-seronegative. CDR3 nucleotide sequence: TGTGCCAGCTCACCGGCGGGGGTTGAAGATACGCAGTATTTT. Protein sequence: CASSPAGVEDTQYF.